This entry concerns a single T cell receptor beta chain. TCRdb re-called the RT-PCR reads with MiXCR, one entry per CDR3 protein. The table includes about 160,000 distinct CDR3 sequences, approximately 25% detected once. J gave up 6 bases and V 5 bases, and 6 bases lay outside the gene matches. The CDR3 loop spans 15 amino acids. From germline, CDR1 is ENHRY and CDR2 SYGVKD. These data come from a study of patients and donors after allogeneic stem cell transplantation. The chain carries TRBV10-3 and TRBJ2-1, with TRBD2 matching over 11 bases. This TCR came from a human donor who was either an allogeneic HSCT recipient or a stem cell or donor lymphocyte infusion donor (not recorded which). It is not recorded whose cells these are; they may come from a transplant donor. The specimen was blood, either unsorted or a sorted T cell fraction (not recorded which). CDR3 amino acids: CAISLAGGVGNEQFF. CDR3 sequence (DNA): TGTGCCATCAGTCTAGCGGGGGGAGTGGGCAATGAGCAGTTCTTC.